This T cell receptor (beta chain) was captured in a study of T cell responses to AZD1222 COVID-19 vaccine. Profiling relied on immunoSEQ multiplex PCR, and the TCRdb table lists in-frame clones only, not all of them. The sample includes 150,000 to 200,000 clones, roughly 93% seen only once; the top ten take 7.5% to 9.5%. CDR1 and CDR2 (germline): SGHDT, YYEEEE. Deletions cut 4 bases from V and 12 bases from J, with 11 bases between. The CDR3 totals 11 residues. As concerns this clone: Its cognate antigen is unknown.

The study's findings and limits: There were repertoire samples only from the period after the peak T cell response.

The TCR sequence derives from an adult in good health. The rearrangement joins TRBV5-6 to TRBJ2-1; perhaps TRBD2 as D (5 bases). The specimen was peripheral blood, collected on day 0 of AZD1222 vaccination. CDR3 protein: CASSARELQFF. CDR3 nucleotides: TGTGCCAGCAGCGCCCGGGAACTGCAGTTCTTC.